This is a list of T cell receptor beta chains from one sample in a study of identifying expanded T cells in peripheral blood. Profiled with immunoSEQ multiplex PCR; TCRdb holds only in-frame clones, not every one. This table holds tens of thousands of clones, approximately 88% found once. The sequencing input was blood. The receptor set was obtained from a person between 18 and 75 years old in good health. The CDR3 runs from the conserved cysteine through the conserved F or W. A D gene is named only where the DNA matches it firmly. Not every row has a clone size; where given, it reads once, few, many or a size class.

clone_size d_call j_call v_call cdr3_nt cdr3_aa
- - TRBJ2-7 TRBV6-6 TGTGCCAGCAGTTACGAGGCAGGCTACGAGCAGTACTTC CASSYEAGYEQYF
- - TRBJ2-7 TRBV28 TGTGCCAGCAGTTGGCCAGAAGTCTACGAGCAGTACTTC CASSWPEVYEQYF
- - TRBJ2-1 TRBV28 TGTGCCAGCAGGACCTTAGCAATAGTTTACAATGAGCAGTTCTTC CASRTLAIVYNEQFF
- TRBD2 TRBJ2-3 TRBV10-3 TGTGCCACCGTAGCGGGGGGCTACACAGATACGCAGTATTTT CATVAGGYTDTQYF
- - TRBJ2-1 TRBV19 TGTGCCAGTAGTGGGGGCTGGGCAAAGTTCTACAATGAGCAGTTCTTC CASSGGWAKFYNEQFF
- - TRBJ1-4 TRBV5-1 TGCGCCAGCAGCCCATTCGGCCAGGAGAATGAAAAACTGTTTTTT CASSPFGQENEKLFF
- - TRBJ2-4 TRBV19 TGTGCCAGTACCGGGGAAGGGTGGACACTCCACTTC CASTGEGWTLHF
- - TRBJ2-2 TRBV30 TGTGCCTGGAGTCCCGGGAACACCGGGGAGCTGTTTTTT CAWSPGNTGELFF
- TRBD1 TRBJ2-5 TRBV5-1 TGCGCCAGCAGTTACCGGACAGGGGGTACTGAGACCCAGTACTTC CASSYRTGGTETQYF
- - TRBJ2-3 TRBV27 TGTGCCAGCAGTTTATTTGCGGAGAGCACAGATACGCAGTATTTT CASSLFAESTDTQYF
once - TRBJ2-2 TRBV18 TGTGCCAGCTCACCGGCACAGTTGAACACCGGGGAGCTGTTTTTT CASSPAQLNTGELFF
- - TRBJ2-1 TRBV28 TGTGCCAGCAGGGGGACTGCCAGCTCCTACAATGAGCAGTTCTTC CASRGTASSYNEQFF
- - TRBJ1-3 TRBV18 TGTGCCAGCTCACCTGGACCGGTCTCTGGAAACACCATATATTTT CASSPGPVSGNTIYF
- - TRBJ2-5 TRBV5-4 TGTGCCAGCAGCTTGGCCTGGCGGAGCTCCCAAGAGACCCAGTACTTC CASSLAWRSSQETQYF
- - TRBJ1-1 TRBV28 TGTGCCAGCAGTTCGGCAGGTTCCAACGCTGAAGCTTTCTTT CASSSAGSNAEAFF
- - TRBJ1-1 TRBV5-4 TGTGCCAGCAGCTTAGGGAGTGGGGACACTGAAGCTTTCTTT CASSLGSGDTEAFF
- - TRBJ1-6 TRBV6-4 TGTGCCAGCAGTTTAGAACAGGGAAATAATTCACCCCTCCACTTT CASSLEQGNNSPLHF
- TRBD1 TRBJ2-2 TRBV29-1 TGCAGCGCCGACAGGGATAACACCGGGGAGCTGTTTTTT CSADRDNTGELFF
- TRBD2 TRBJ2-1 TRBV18 TGTGCCAGCTCACCCCGGACTAGTCCAAATGACAATGAGCAGTTCTTC CASSPRTSPNDNEQFF
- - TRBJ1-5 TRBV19 TGTGCCAGTAGTATAGAGTGGATCGGTCCGTATAGCAATCAGCCCCAGCATTTT CASSIEWIGPYSNQPQHF
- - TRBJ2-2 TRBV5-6 TGTGCCAGCAGCTTGGCAGGGGCGAACACCGGGGAGCTGTTTTTT CASSLAGANTGELFF
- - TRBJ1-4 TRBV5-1 TGCGCCAGCAGCTTGGCCGGGTCATCAACTAATGAAAAACTGTTTTTT CASSLAGSSTNEKLFF
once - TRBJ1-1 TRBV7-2 TGTGCCAGCAGCTTAGAACCTCGCAGGGAGGCTTTCTTT CASSLEPRREAFF
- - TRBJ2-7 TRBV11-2 TGTGCCAGCAGCGGACGGACATTCTACGAGCAGTACTTC CASSGRTFYEQYF
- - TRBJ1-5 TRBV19 TGTGCCAGTACCCCGAGGGACGTTAGCAATCAGCCCCAGCATTTT CASTPRDVSNQPQHF
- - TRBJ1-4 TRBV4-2 TGTGCCAGCAGCCCAGGGCCAACTAATGAAAAACTGTTTTTT CASSPGPTNEKLFF
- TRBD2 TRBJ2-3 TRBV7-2 TGTGCCAGCAGTCCCGGGGGAGGGCAAACAGATACGCAGTATTTT CASSPGGGQTDTQYF
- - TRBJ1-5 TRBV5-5 TGTGCCAGCAGTCGAGAGGGTCAGCCCCAGCATTTT CASSREGQPQHF
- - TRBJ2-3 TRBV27 TGTGCCAGCGGGGCAGGGCGCATCACTAGCACAGATACGCAGTATTTT CASGAGRITSTDTQYF
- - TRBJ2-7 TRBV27 TGTGCCAGCACCCTGATCGGCTCCTACGAGCAGTACTTC CASTLIGSYEQYF
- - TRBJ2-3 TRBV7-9 TGTGCCAGCAGCGACAGGTTCCCTAGCACAGATACGCAGTATTTT CASSDRFPSTDTQYF
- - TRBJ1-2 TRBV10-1 TGCGCCAGCAGTGAATCCGGGGCCTATGGCTACACCTTC CASSESGAYGYTF
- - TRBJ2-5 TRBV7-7 TGTGCCAGCAGCTCAGACTTCGGGGGTCAAGAGACCCAGTACTTC CASSSDFGGQETQYF
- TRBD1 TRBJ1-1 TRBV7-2 TGTGCCAGCAGCCCCAGACAGGGGGCTGAAGCTTTCTTT CASSPRQGAEAFF